These 17 T cell receptor beta chains were all obtained from the same sample, sequenced in a study of somatic mutations in cytotoxic T cells in rheumatoid arthritis. Sequencing was performed with immunoSEQ multiplex PCR; in TCRdb, only in-frame clones are kept and a portion is missing. Found here are approximately 30,000 clones, approximately 78% of them singletons; the top ten hold around 8.3%. The sequencing input was CD8+ T cells sorted from blood. The receptors derive from an adult with rheumatoid arthritis.

This chain connects TRBV4-1 to TRBJ1-2; the D is unclear. The CDR3 loop spans 15 amino acids. Per the germline V gene, CDR1 is MGHRA and CDR2 is YSYEKL. Trimming stripped 0 bases from V and 4 bases from J, with 12 bases between. CDR3 coding DNA: TGCGCCAGCAGCCAAGAGGCAACTTTCACCTATGGCTACACCTTC. Translation gives CASSQEATFTYGYTF.

This chain joins TRBV6-6 and TRBJ1-2; 8 positions agree with TRBD1. With V trimmed by 2 bases and J by 4 bases, 6 bases remained unmatched. The CDR3 is 15 amino acids. Germline V gene data show CDR1 as MNHNY and CDR2 as SVGAGI (reference sequence). The CDR3 region is CASSYMDRDTYGYTF. DNA for the CDR3: TGTGCCAGCAGTTACATGGACAGGGATACCTATGGCTACACCTTC.

The V gene is TRBV19, the J gene TRBJ2-7, with D maybe TRBD1 (5 bases). Germline CDR1 reads LNHDA; CDR2 reads SQIVND (reference sequence). The CDR3 sequence is 15 residues long. Trimming shortened V by 7 bases and J by 3 bases, and 19 bases separated the two germline ends. DNA for the CDR3: TGTGCCAGTACCCCAGGGCCAGATTTGGTCTACGAGCAGTACTTC. It encodes CASTPGPDLVYEQYF.

The chain couples TRBV7-9 to TRBJ2-7; weak D call: TRBD2 (6 bases). Germline V lookup: CDR1 SEHNR, CDR2 FQNEAQ (reference sequence). This CDR3 comprises 15 residues. The V end lost 5 bases, the J end lost 3 bases, and 17 bases lay between the germline ends. DNA of the CDR3: TGTGCCAGCAGCCATCCGGGGGATAGAGGCTACGAGCAGTACTTC. Its protein product is CASSHPGDRGYEQYF.

The rearrangement uses TRBV9 and TRBJ1-1, with D possibly being TRBD1 (5 bases). The V and J ends lost 3 bases and 1 base respectively, with 10 bases between them. CDR1 SGDLS and CDR2 YYNGEE come from the germline V gene. The CDR3 has 14 residues. CDR3 sequence (DNA): TGTGCCAGCAGCGCGGGGGACGGGAACACTGAAGCTTTCTTT. It is translated as CASSAGDGNTEAFF.

The chain employs TRBV9 and TRBJ2-2; D is undetermined. CDR3 size: 12 residues. Trimming pared 3 bases from V and 5 bases from J, leaving 5 bases between. The germline V gene has CDR1 SGDLS and CDR2 YYNGEE. CDR3 coding DNA: TGTGCCAGCAGCGCAAATACCGGGGAGCTGTTTTTT. It codes for CASSANTGELFF. Looking up the rest from reference TRBV9 and TRBJ2-2 gives the full variable domain: DSGVTQTPKHLITATGQRVTLRCSPRSGDLSVYWYQQSLDQGLQFLIQYYNGEERAKGNILERFSAQQFPDLHSELNLSSLELGDSALYFCASSANTGELFFGEGSRLTVL.

This rearrangement joins TRBV4-2 to TRBJ2-6; D is undetermined. Germline values: CDR1 LGHNA, CDR2 YNFKEQ. The length of the CDR3 is 17 residues. Trimming left V 0 bases short and J 0 bases short, with 9 bases between. This CDR3 reads CASSQDWYVSGANVLTF. The CDR3, as DNA: TGTGCCAGCAGCCAAGATTGGTACGTCTCTGGGGCCAACGTCCTGACTTTC.

The CDR3 sequence is CASSTRGSDEKLFF. CDR3 DNA: TGTGCCAGTAGTACCAGGGGGAGCGATGAAAAACTGTTTTTT. The chain is built from TRBV19 and TRBJ1-4; 7 bases fit TRBD1. CDR1 is LNHDA and CDR2 is SQIVND in the germline V gene (reference sequence). The junction had 5 bases not matched to a gene; V was cut back by 4 bases and J by 6 bases. This CDR3 has 14 residues.

CDR3: CASSPMSTYEQYF. CDR3 nucleotides: TGTGCCAGCAGCCCGATGAGCACCTACGAGCAGTACTTC. The chain links TRBV11-3 to TRBJ2-7; D is uncertain. CDR1 and CDR2 from the germline V gene are SGHNT and YENEEA. Trimming stripped 5 bases from V and 2 bases from J, with 10 bases between. The length of the CDR3 is 13 residues.

The chain joins TRBV6-5 to TRBJ2-7, with D possibly matching TRBD1 (6 bases). The CDR3 has 14 residues. The V gene's germline CDR1 is MNHEY and CDR2 SVGAGI. V was clipped by 3 bases and J by 2 bases, with 11 bases between them. In nucleotides, the CDR3 is TGTGCCAGCAGTTATTGGGACACAACCTACGAGCAGTACTTC. Translated: CASSYWDTTYEQYF.

This clone occurred a few times. J is TRBJ2-7 and V is TRBV5-4, with unresolved D. V was clipped by 4 bases and J by 0 bases, with 17 bases between them. The CDR3 length is 16 residues. Germline V CDR1 and CDR2: SGHNT, YYREEE (reference sequence). The CDR3 is CASSPRPEVLSYEQYF. In DNA form, the CDR3 reads TGTGCCAGCAGCCCTCGCCCTGAAGTTCTCTCCTACGAGCAGTACTTC.

The chain recombines TRBV9 with TRBJ2-3, with 9 positions matching TRBD2. This CDR3 contains 16 residues. Germline V gene lookup returns CDR1 SGDLS and CDR2 YYNGEE. Trimming cost V 1 base and J 2 bases; bases outside gene matches: 5. This chain's CDR3 is CASSVRRGGVTDTQYF. The CDR3 bases are TGTGCCAGCAGCGTAAGGCGGGGGGGCGTCACAGATACGCAGTATTTT.

The V call is TRBV28, the J call TRBJ2-3, with D possibly being TRBD2 (5 bases). Trimming cost V 4 bases and J 4 bases, with 18 bases left between them. The germline V gene encodes CDR1 MDHEN and CDR2 SYDVKM. This CDR3 is built from 16 residues. Here the CDR3 DNA reads TGTGCCAGCAGTTCTCCCGGGGAGTCGGAAGCAGATACGCAGTATTTT. It is translated as CASSSPGESEADTQYF.

Details on this clone: Other nucleotide sequences from this sample produce the same CDR3. The CDR3 region has the DNA TGTGCCAGCAGTGAAACCGGGGAGCTGTTTTTT. It specifies CASSETGELFF. The rearrangement links TRBV2 to TRBJ2-2; D ambiguous. This CDR3 is 11 amino acids long. V was clipped by 2 bases and J by 5 bases, with 0 bases between them. Germline V gives CDR1 SNHLY, CDR2 FYNNEI.

This clone was found once. V and J are TRBV29-1 and TRBJ2-2; D may be TRBD2 (6 bases). Trimming removed 1 base at V and 2 bases at J, with 14 bases between. This CDR3 is 16 amino acids long. Germline values: CDR1 SQVTM, CDR2 ANQGSEA. The CDR3 DNA sequence: TGCAGCGTTGAAGCCCGGAGGGAAGGTAACACCGGGGAGCTGTTTTTT. This encodes CSVEARREGNTGELFF.

The CDR3 DNA is TGTGCCAGCAGCTTGGCTTCTTTTTCCTACGAGCAGTACTTC. Protein: CASSLASFSYEQYF. The chain has TRBV5-8 and TRBJ2-7; D is uncertain. Germline V CDR1 and CDR2: SGHTS, YDEGEE. The CDR3 covers 14 residues. V gave up 0 bases and J gave up 1 base, with 8 bases separating them.

The V call is TRBV9, the J call TRBJ1-1, with D uncertain. This CDR3 is built from 14 residues. From germline, CDR1 is SGDLS and CDR2 YYNGEE. V lost 3 bases and J lost 1, with 10 bases in between. CDR3 DNA sequence: TGTGCCAGCAGCGGTTTTGGGGAGAACACTGAAGCTTTCTTT. Its protein product is CASSGFGENTEAFF.